This is a list of T cell receptor beta chains from one sample in a study of blood T cell repertoires in COVID-19. Clones were sequenced by immunoSEQ multiplex PCR, and TCRdb holds only the in-frame ones, with some missing. The sample lists under 250,000 clones; approximately 77% were seen once. Sequenced: peripheral blood. The receptors originated from a woman of 80 years or more with acute or convalescent COVID-19. Each CDR3 is given with its conserved first and last residue. A D gene is named only where the DNA matches it firmly. Clone size is given for some rows only: seen once, a few or many times, or a class if the clone is expanded.

14	TRBJ2-4	TRBD1	-	TRBV5-4	TGTGCCAGCAGCTGGGGACAGGGCGGGAACATTCAGTACTTC	CASSWGQGGNIQYF
16	TRBJ2-1	TRBD1	-	TRBV25-1	TGTGCCAGCAGTGGCTGGGACAGGGGTCTCTACAATGAGCAGTTCTTC	CASSGWDRGLYNEQFF
13	TRBJ1-2	TRBD1	-	TRBV5-3	TGTGCCAGAAGCCCACCAGGGGGCAGGGGCTACACCTTC	CARSPPGGRGYTF
16	TRBJ1-3	-	-	TRBV5-1	TGCGCCAGCAGCAGGTCAGGTCGTCTTACTGGAAACACCATATATTTT	CASSRSGRLTGNTIYF
13	TRBJ1-4	-	-	TRBV6-6	TGTGCCACCTTATTAGGCGGTAATGAAAAACTGTTTTTT	CATLLGGNEKLFF
14	TRBJ1-2	-	-	TRBV11-3	TGTGCCAGCAGCTTACACCCAGCTAACTATGGCTACACCTTC	CASSLHPANYGYTF
16	TRBJ2-3	TRBD2	-	TRBV7-3	TGTGCCAGCAGCCGTAGACTAGCGGAAAACACAGATACGCAGTATTTT	CASSRRLAENTDTQYF
17	TRBJ2-1	TRBD1	-	TRBV7-9	TGTGCCAGCAGCACCCGGACAGGAGACCACTCCTACAATGAGCAGTTCTTC	CASSTRTGDHSYNEQFF
15	TRBJ1-1	-	-	TRBV11-2	TGTGCCAGCAGCGCCTTACAGGGAGTCGACACTGAAGCTTTCTTT	CASSALQGVDTEAFF
16	TRBJ2-2	-	-	TRBV6-4	TGTGCCAGCAGTGAGGTGAAGGGGTCCGGAACCGGGGAGCTGTTTTTT	CASSEVKGSGTGELFF
13	TRBJ2-7	-	-	TRBV7-2	TGTGCCAGCAGCTTAGACCTACCCTACGAGCAGTACTTC	CASSLDLPYEQYF
13	TRBJ2-7	-	-	TRBV18	TGTGCCAGCTCACGGGGGCGCGAGTACGAGCAGTACTTC	CASSRGREYEQYF
15	TRBJ2-2	TRBD1	-	TRBV7-6	TGTGCCAGCAGCCCCTCGGGACAGACCACCGGGGAGCTGTTTTTT	CASSPSGQTTGELFF
13	TRBJ1-5	-	-	TRBV7-6	TGTGCCAGCAGCCTAGGGCCCAATCAGCCCCAGCATTTT	CASSLGPNQPQHF
17	TRBJ1-5	-	once	TRBV7-8	TGTGCCAGCAGCCAGATTCGGGGGGTGGGTAGCAATCAGCCCCAGCATTTT	CASSQIRGVGSNQPQHF
14	TRBJ2-5	TRBD1	-	TRBV28	TGTGCCAGCACCTCACAGGGGGGCCAAGAGACCCAGTACTTC	CASTSQGGQETQYF
13	TRBJ1-2	-	-	TRBV10-3	TGTGCCATCAGTCAACAGGATCTTCGTGGCTACACCTTC	CAISQQDLRGYTF
10	TRBJ1-1	-	-	TRBV29-1	TGCAGCGTTGAAGGGACAAAAGCTTTCTTT	CSVEGTKAFF
15	TRBJ2-1	TRBD2	few	TRBV7-9	TGTGCCAGCAGCTTTAGCGGGGGGGCCGCGAATGAGCAGTTCTTC	CASSFSGGAANEQFF
16	TRBJ2-2	TRBD2	-	TRBV7-3	TGTGCCAGCAGCTTACTAGCGGGAGCCACTAGCGGGGAGCTGTTTTTT	CASSLLAGATSGELFF
15	TRBJ1-2	TRBD1	-	TRBV3-1/TRBV3-2	TGTGCCAGCAGCCAAGATGTGACAGGGAACTATGGCTACACCTTC	CASSQDVTGNYGYTF
17	TRBJ2-6	-	-	TRBV4-2	TGTGCCAGCAGTCCACAGGGGGGGGACTCTGGGGCCAACGTCCTGACTTTC	CASSPQGGDSGANVLTF
15	TRBJ1-1	-	-	TRBV11-2	TGTGCCAGCAGCTTATCAGGACAGATGAACACTGAAGCTTTCTTT	CASSLSGQMNTEAFF